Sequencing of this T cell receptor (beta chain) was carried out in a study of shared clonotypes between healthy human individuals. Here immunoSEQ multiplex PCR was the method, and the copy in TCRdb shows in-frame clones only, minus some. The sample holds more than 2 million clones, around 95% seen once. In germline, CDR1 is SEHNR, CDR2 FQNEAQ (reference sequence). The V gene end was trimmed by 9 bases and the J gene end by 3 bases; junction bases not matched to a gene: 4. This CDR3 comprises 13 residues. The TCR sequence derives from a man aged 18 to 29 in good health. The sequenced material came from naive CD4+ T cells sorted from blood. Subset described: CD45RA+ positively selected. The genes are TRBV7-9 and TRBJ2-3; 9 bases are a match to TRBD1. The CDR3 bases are TGTGCCAGTACGGGACAGGGAACAGATACGCAGTATTTT. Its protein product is CASTGQGTDTQYF.